This T cell receptor (beta chain) was identified in a study of blood T cell repertoires in COVID-19. Across the whole study: PBMCs, B-cell-depleted T cells, or T cells provided the cDNA or gDNA that made up the material.

Per the original methods: Reference gene primers were amplified, and this amplification served to estimate nucleated cell counts. The protocol was immunoSEQ multiplex PCR, while the TCRdb copy is restricted to in-frame clones and leaves out a portion. The V and J calls and clone size are taken from that table; D and trimming were inferred from the DNA. The sample contains approximately 190,000 clones, roughly four fifths of which appear only once. In germline, CDR1 is SNHLY, CDR2 FYNNEI. This CDR3 is built from 15 residues. Deletions cut 2 bases from V and 2 bases from J, with 12 bases between. This TCR derives from a woman aged 30 to 39 with acute or convalescent COVID-19. Sequencing used peripheral blood. The chain has TRBV2 and TRBJ1-2, with D possibly TRBD1 on 6 matching bases. The CDR3 DNA is TGTGCCAGCAGTGAATCTGGGGGCGCGAACTATGGCTACACCTTC. As protein: CASSESGGANYGYTF.